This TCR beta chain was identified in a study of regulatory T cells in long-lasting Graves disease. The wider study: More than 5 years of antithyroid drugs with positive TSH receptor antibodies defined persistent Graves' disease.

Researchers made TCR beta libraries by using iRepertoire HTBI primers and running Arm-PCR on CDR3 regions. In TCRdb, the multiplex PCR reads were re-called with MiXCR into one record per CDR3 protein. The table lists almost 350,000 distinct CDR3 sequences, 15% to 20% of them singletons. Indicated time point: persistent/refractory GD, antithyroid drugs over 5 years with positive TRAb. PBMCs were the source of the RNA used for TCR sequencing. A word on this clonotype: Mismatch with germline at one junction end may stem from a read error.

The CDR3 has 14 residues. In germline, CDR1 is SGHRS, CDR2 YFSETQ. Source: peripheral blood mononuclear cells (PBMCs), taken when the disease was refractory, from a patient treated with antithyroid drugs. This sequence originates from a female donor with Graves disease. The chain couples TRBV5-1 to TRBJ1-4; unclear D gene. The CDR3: CASSLEATNEKLLF. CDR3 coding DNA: TGCGCCAGCAGCTTGGAAGCAACTAATGAAAAACTGCTTTTT.